The entry below describes one TCR beta chain. The antigen this receptor binds is unknown. No clone much larger than this one lies a single base away; base qualities are absent. The germline V gene (reference sequence) supplies CDR1 MNHEY and CDR2 SMNVEV. From the cysteine up to the phenylalanine, the CDR3 has a length of 14 residues. Only the CDR3 region is kept as DNA, spanning 42 bases read in frame from base 1. V is shortened by 7 bases, J by 3 bases, and the region joining them spans 13 bases. Using the deep immunoSEQ assay, TCR CDR3 regions were amplified from genomic DNA by multiplex PCR. For each cell subset, the extracted genomic DNA was distributed evenly across all wells of several immunoSEQ 96-well plates, and each plate served as one replicate. For sorted subsets, around 200 ng genomic DNA, equal to 30,000 to 35,000 T cell genomes, was loaded into each replicate PCR. Purified libraries were measured with a Qubit 3.0 fluorometer, size-checked on a Bioanalyzer 2100, and measured again with the KAPA Library Quantification kit. Every immunoSEQ 96-well plate was sequenced on a separate single-read 150-cycle Illumina NextSeq 550 flow cell. From the authors' description of their analysis: The immunoSEQ output contained only junctional sequences without quality scores, so filtering could not match that applied to full-length reads. To assign V/J genes and CDR3, sequences were annotated against IMGT germline references using PyIR, a Python wrapper for IgBLAST v1.9. Reads were filtered out if the reads had weak V/J assignments (E-value above 1e-6), no CDR3, stop codons, out-of-frame junctions, or ambiguous translated residues. V3J clonotypes were defined as sequences sharing the same inferred V gene, J gene, and CDR3 amino acid sequence. The percentage overlap between two repertoires was calculated by dividing the number of shared unique clonotypes by the size of the smaller repertoire. Richness of each repertoire was evaluated using RTK rarefaction, the Chao1 estimator, and Recon v2.1 estimates of unobserved clonotypes. Generation probabilities for all TCRbeta clonotypes obtained by the gDNA method from a handful of donors were computed using OLGA. TCRdb's version of the immuneACCESS table is confined to in-frame rearrangements and falls short of the full clone set. An unresolved V gene accounts for under half of the shortfall where checked; the remainder is of unknown origin. V and J calls and clone size are given by that table; D and trimming were obtained from the DNA. The sample has approximately 1.9 million clones on record, 93% of them singletons. Clones ranked in the top ten supply about 1.7% of the sample.

CD8 naive samples were CD45RO-negative cells positively selected for CCR7, giving a CD45RA+CCR7+ population that excluded TemRA cells. Healthy HIV-negative adults with no recently reported acute infections or vaccinations were included as donors. Every donor was a Caucasian adult living in Nashville, Tennessee, USA. After blood collection by leukapheresis, PBMCs were isolated using Ficoll-Histopaque density gradient centrifugation and then cryopreserved in the vapor phase of liquid nitrogen. Analytical flow cytometry was used to check the purity and quantity of each magnetically sorted T cell population. From each sorted fraction, genomic DNA was isolated and quantified by UV absorbance on a Nanodrop 2000c. This sample was included in a study of shared clonotypes between healthy human individuals (TCRdb year 2020). Some background on the complete study: The cohort comprised two women and a few men aged 18 to 49 years. Per donor, three plates each were used for CD4 naive and CD4 memory, two for CD8 naive, and one for CD8 memory. To estimate repertoire size and how much clonotypes are shared between individuals, the study performed deep sequencing of blood TCR repertoires from a few healthy adults. To increase sequencing depth and limit assay-specific biases, TCR repertoire library preparation and sequencing were carried out by different laboratories using diverse techniques. Leukapheresis yielded between about 0.85 and 10 billion PBMCs per donor. What the authors observed across the whole study: Pairwise subsampling indicated that sequencing depth was expected to affect the degree of clonotype sharing among donors. Estimated clonotype richness was generally larger for naive than for memory subsets. Only blood was sampled, and tissue TCR repertoires likely differ from those in blood. Because the study included a small number of donors, the genetic and exposure-history diversity represented was limited. Compared with non-shared clonotypes, the clonotypes found in all four sorted-subset donors had higher generation probabilities. Sharing across several donors was observed for approximately 4.6% of naive CD4, over 3% of naive CD8, over 2% of memory CD4, and approximately 0.41% of memory CD8 clonotypes. Rarefaction of sorted-subset datasets indicated incomplete sequencing despite the large sequencing depth.

The chain was built from TRBV27 and TRBJ2-1, with a tentative D gene TRBD1 over 6 matching bases. Source material: naive CD8+ T cells from PBMCs. Reading the label with the study, this specimen's cell subset or site is: CD45RA+CCR7+. The TCR was taken from a man younger than 35 in good health. Some clones in this sample may be carry-over from other donors' samples. The CDR3 region reads CASKSRGFYNEQFF. The bases read TGTGCCAGCAAATCCAGGGGTTTCTACAATGAGCAGTTCTTC.